This T cell receptor beta chain comes out of a study of T cell responses to AZD1222 COVID-19 vaccine. On the study more broadly: Second-dose recipients at about 4 or about 12 weeks were treated as one pooled group. General observations from the study: Spike-specific TCR breadth and depth were elevated following two AZD1222 doses. Mostly white British, mostly female donors; authors suggested clonal diversity may be underestimated. Sampled repertoires all dated from after the peak T cell response.

Germline lookup yields CDR1 GTSNPN and CDR2 SVGIG (reference sequence). The CDR3 is made up of 11 amino acids. V was shortened by 1 base and J by 10 bases, with 10 bases between the two germline ends. Method: immunoSEQ multiplex PCR; TCRdb's copy keeps in-frame clones and lacks some. The data hold nearly 100,000 clones, with 70% to 90% observed a single time. This clone was counted between two and nine times. Its antigen is unidentified. The sample here was peripheral blood, taken on day 0 of AZD1222 vaccination. The source of this sequence is an adult in good health. The chain couples TRBV30 to TRBJ1-1; D ambiguous. In DNA, the CDR3 is TGTGCCTGGAGTGAAGGTCCGCGAGCTTTCTTT. Translating it yields CAWSEGPRAFF.